The clone carrying this TCR beta chain turned up a few times. Its antigen is unidentified. Primers included in the PCR were 60 Vbeta and 13 Jbeta primers. Only in-frame clones appear in the TCRdb table, and some are missing; sequencing was by immunoSEQ multiplex PCR. The profile shows approximately 120,000 clones, roughly 80% of them singletons. This specimen belongs to a study of cytomegalovirus exposure and HLA in healthy donors. Germline assignment: CDR1 SGHDT and CDR2 YYEEEE. Germline trimming cut 3 bases from V and 3 bases from J; bases unmatched to any gene: 4. This CDR3 has 16 amino acids. Overall study findings and caveats: The records held CMV serostatus as the only immune exposure information. The HLA-A and HLA-B alleles of most subjects were reportedly predicted accurately from TCR beta sequences. The productive fraction for most TCR beta V segments was about 87% or about 30% in an earlier analysis.

This TCR was sampled from a female donor in good health and CMV-seronegative. V gene TRBV5-6 combines with J gene TRBJ2-2; 11 bases fit TRBD2. The sample taken for sequencing was PBMCs. CDR3 nucleotides: TGTGCCAGCAGCTCGCTAGCGGGGGGTTACACCGGGGAGCTGTTTTTT. Amino acid sequence: CASSSLAGGYTGELFF.